This T cell receptor beta chain emerged from a study of shared clonotypes between healthy human individuals. CDR1 is PRHDT and CDR2 is FYEKMQ in the germline V gene (reference sequence). This CDR3 is 15 amino acids long. Losses at the gene ends were 5 bases for V and 6 bases for J; bases not matched to a gene: 4. Worth noting for this clone: The antigen remains unidentified.

Study-wide results and limits: With four donors compared, about 5.2% of naive CD4 clonotypes were shared.

Here immunoSEQ multiplex PCR was the method, and the copy in TCRdb shows in-frame clones only, minus some. The sample includes 1.5 million to 2.5 million clones, less than 95% of them seen just once. The naive CD8 population came from CD45RO-negative cells selected for CCR7, without terminally differentiated effector memory CD45RA+ cells. Free of recent acute infections or vaccinations, the donors were healthy HIV-negative adults. The sample was naive CD8+ T cells sorted from blood. This clonotype originated in a man in his late teens or twenties in good health. The chain carries TRBV13 and TRBJ1-6, with 10 bases aligning to TRBD1. CDR3 nucleotide sequence: TGTGCCAGCAGCGAGCGGGACAGGGGTAATTCACCCCTCCACTTT. Residues: CASSERDRGNSPLHF.